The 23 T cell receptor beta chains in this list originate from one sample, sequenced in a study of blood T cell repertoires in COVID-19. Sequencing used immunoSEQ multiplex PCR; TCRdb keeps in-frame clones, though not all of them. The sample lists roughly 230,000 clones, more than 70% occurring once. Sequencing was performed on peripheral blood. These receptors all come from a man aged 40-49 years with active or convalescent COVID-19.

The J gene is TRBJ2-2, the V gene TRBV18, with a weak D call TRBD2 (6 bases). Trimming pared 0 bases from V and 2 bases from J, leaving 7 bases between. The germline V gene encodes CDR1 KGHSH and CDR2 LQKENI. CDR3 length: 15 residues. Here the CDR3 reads CASSPPGGNTGELFF. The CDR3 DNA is TGTGCCAGCTCACCACCCGGGGGAAACACCGGGGAGCTGTTTTTT.

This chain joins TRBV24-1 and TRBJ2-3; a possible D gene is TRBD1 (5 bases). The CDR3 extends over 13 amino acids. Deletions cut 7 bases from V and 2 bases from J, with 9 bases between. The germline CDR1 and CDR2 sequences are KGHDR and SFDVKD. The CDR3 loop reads CATSRADTDTQYF. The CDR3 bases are TGTGCCACCAGCAGGGCAGACACAGATACGCAGTATTTT.

The CDR3 reads CASSEQGASEKLFF. As DNA, the CDR3 is TGTGCCAGCAGTGAACAGGGGGCGAGTGAAAAACTGTTTTTT. The V call is TRBV2, the J call TRBJ1-4; 8 bases fit TRBD1. This CDR3 spans 14 amino acids. The junction had 3 bases not matched to a gene; V was cut back by 2 bases and J by 7 bases. Germline V lookup: CDR1 SNHLY, CDR2 FYNNEI.

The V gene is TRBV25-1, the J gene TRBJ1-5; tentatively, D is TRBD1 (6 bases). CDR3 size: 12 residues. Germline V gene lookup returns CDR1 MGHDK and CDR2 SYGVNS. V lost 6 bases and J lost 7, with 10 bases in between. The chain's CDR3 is CASSWGGQPQHF. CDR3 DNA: TGTGCCAGCAGCTGGGGGGGCCAGCCCCAGCATTTT.

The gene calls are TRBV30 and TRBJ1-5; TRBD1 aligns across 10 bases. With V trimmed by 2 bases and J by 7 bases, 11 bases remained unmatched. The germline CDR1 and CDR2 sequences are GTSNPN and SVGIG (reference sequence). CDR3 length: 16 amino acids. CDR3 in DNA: TGTGCCTGGAGTCCACAGGAGACAGGGGGCAGGCAGCCCCAGCATTTT. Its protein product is CAWSPQETGGRQPQHF.

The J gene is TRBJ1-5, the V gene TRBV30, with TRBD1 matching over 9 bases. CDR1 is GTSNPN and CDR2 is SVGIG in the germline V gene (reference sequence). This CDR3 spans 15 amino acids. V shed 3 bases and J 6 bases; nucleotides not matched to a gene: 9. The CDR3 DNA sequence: TGTGCCTGGAGCCGCACAGGGGGCACCGCTCAGCCCCAGCATTTT. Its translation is CAWSRTGGTAQPQHF.

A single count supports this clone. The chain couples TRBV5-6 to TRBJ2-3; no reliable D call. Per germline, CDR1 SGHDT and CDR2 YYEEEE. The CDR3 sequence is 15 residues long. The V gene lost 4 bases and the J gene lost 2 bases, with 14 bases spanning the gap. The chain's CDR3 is CASSTPTFTTDTQYF. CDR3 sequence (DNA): TGTGCCAGCAGCACCCCTACCTTTACCACAGATACGCAGTATTTT.

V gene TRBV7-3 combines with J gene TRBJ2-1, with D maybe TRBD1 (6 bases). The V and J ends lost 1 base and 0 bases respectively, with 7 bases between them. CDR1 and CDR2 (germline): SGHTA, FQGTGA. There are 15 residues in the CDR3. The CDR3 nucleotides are TGTGCCAGCAGCTTAATACAGGGCTCCTACAATGAGCAGTTCTTC. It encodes CASSLIQGSYNEQFF.

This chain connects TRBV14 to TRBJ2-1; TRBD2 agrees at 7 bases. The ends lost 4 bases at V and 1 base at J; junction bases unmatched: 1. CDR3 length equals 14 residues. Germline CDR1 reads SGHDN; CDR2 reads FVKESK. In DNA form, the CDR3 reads TGTGCCAGCAGCCCGGGGGGATCCTACAATGAGCAGTTCTTC. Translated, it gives CASSPGGSYNEQFF.

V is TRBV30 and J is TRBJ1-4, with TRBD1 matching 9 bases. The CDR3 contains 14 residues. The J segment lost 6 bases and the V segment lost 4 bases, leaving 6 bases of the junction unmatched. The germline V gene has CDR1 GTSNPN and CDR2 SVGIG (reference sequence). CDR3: CAWNSDRGYEKLFF. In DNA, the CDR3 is TGTGCCTGGAATTCGGACAGGGGCTATGAAAAACTGTTTTTT.

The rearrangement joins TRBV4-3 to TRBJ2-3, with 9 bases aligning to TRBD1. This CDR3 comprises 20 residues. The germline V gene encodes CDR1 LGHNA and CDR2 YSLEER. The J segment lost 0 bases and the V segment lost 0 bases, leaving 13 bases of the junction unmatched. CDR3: CASSQDGRDRDFLSTDTQYF. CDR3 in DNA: TGCGCCAGCAGCCAAGATGGCAGGGACAGGGATTTCCTAAGCACAGATACGCAGTATTTT.

CDR3 amino acids: CASSLIGGGDTQYF. In DNA form, the CDR3 reads TGCGCCAGCAGCTTGATTGGCGGGGGAGATACGCAGTATTTT. V is TRBV5-1 and J is TRBJ2-3; 7 bases agree with TRBD2. The CDR3 consists of 14 residues. Germline lookup yields CDR1 SGHRS and CDR2 YFSETQ. With V trimmed by 1 base and J by 5 bases, 4 bases remained unmatched.

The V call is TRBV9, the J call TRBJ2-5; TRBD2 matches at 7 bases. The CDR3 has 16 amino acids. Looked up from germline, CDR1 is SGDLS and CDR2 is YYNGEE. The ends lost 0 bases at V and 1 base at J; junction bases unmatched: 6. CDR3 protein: CASSVAAGAFQETQYF. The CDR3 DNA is TGTGCCAGCAGCGTAGCGGCGGGAGCCTTCCAAGAGACCCAGTACTTC.

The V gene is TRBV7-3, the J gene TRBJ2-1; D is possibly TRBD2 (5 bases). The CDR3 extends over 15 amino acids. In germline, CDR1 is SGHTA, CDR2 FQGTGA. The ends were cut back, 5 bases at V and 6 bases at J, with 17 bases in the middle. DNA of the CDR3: TGTGCCAGCAGCCCCCAAGCGGAGCCAGGCAATGAGCAGTTCTTC. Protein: CASSPQAEPGNEQFF.

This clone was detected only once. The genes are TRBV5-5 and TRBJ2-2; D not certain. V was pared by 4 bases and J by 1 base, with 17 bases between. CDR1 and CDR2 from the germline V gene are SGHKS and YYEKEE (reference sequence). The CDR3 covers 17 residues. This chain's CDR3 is CASSTHLEMVNTGELFF. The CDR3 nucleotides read TGTGCCAGCAGCACACATCTAGAAATGGTGAACACCGGGGAGCTGTTTTTT. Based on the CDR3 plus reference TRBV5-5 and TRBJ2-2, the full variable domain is DAGVTQSPTHLIKTRGQQVTLRCSPISGHKSVSWYQQVLGQGPQFIFQYYEKEERGRGNFPDRFSARQFPNYSSELNVNALLLGDSALYLCASSTHLEMVNTGELFFGEGSRLTVL.

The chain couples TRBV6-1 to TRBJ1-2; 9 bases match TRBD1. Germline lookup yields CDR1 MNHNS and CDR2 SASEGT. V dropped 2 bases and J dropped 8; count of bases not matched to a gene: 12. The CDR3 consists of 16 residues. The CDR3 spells CASSEYSGTGSLGYTF. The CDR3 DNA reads TGTGCCAGCAGTGAATACTCCGGGACAGGGAGTTTGGGCTACACCTTC.

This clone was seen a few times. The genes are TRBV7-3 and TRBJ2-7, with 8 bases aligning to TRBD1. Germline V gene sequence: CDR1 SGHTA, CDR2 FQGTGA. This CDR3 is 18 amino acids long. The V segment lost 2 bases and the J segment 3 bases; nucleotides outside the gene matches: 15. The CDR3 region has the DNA TGTGCCAGCAGCTTAGGTCTCACGGCAAGGACAGGGAACTACGAGCAGTACTTC. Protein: CASSLGLTARTGNYEQYF.

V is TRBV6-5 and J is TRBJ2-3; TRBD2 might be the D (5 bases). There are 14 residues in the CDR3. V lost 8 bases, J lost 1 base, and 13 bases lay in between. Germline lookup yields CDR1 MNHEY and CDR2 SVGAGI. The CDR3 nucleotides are TGTGCCAGCGCTTTTATGGGAGGCACAGATACGCAGTATTTT. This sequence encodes CASAFMGGTDTQYF.

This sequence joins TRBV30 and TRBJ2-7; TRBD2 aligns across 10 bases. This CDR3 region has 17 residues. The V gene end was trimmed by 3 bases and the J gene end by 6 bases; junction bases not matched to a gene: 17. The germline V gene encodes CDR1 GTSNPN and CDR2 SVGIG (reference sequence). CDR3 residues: CAWREDDLAGVDGEQYF. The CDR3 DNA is TGTGCCTGGAGGGAAGACGATCTAGCGGGAGTGGACGGCGAGCAGTACTTC.

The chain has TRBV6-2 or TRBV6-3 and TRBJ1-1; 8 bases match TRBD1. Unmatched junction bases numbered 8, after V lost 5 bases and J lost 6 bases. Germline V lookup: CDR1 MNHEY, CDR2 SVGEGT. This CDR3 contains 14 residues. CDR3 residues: CASSIRQGRSEAFF. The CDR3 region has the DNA TGTGCCAGCAGTATTCGACAGGGGAGATCTGAAGCTTTCTTT.

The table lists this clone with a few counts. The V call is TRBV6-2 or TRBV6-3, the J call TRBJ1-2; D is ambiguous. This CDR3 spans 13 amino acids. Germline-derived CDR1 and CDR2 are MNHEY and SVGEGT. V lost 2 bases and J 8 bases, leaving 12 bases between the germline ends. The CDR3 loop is CASSYRGSGGYTF. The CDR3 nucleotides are TGTGCCAGCAGTTACCGAGGGTCGGGAGGCTACACCTTC.

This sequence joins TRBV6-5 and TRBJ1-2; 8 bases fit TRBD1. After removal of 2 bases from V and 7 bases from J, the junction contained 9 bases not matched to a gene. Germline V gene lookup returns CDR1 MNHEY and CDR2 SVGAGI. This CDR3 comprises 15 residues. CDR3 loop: CASSYANQGAGGYTF. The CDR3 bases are TGTGCCAGCAGTTACGCAAATCAGGGGGCTGGTGGCTACACCTTC.

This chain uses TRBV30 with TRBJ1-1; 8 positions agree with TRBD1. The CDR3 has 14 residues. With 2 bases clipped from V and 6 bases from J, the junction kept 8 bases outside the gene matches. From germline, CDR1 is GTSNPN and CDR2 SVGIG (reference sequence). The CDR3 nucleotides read TGTGCCTGGAGTCACCAGGGGGCGAGAGCTGAAGCTTTCTTT. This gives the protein CAWSHQGARAEAFF.